The next 17 T cell receptor beta chains were all read from a single sample in a study of cytomegalovirus exposure and HLA in healthy donors. Primers: 60 Vbeta forward and 13 Jbeta reverse. Libraries were prepared by immunoSEQ multiplex PCR; TCRdb keeps only in-frame clonotypes and omits some of them. The sample holds approximately 120,000 clones, approximately 80% seen once. Sequenced material: PBMCs. These receptors were obtained from a woman aged 40 to 49 in good health and CMV-seropositive.

The chain combines TRBV4-1 with TRBJ2-7, with 13 bases fitting TRBD2. CDR1 MGHRA and CDR2 YSYEKL come from the germline V gene. This CDR3 is built from 17 residues. V was pared by 8 bases and J by 2 bases, with 12 bases of the junction left unmatched. The CDR3 spells CASFPGLAGPAAYEQYF. CDR3 coding DNA: TGCGCCAGCTTTCCGGGACTAGCGGGACCTGCGGCCTACGAGCAGTACTTC.

The V and J genes are TRBV7-9 and TRBJ2-5; D is perhaps TRBD2 (6 bases). Deletions cut 4 bases from V and 11 bases from J, with 17 bases between. Germline assignment: CDR1 SEHNR and CDR2 FQNEAQ (reference sequence). The CDR3 runs 13 residues. The CDR3 DNA sequence: TGTGCCAGCAGCTCCACGGGAGCCCCTCGGCAGTACTTC. Translated: CASSSTGAPRQYF.

This clone occurred a few times. The rearrangement links TRBV7-9 to TRBJ2-2; 7 bases are a match to TRBD1. Trimming cost V 5 bases and J 4 bases; bases outside gene matches: 7. CDR1 and CDR2 from the germline V gene are SEHNR and FQNEAQ (reference sequence). This CDR3 comprises 15 residues. CDR3 amino acids: CASSPGQVPTGELFF. CDR3 nucleotides: TGTGCCAGCAGCCCCGGACAGGTCCCCACCGGGGAGCTGTTTTTT.

The chain uses TRBV7-3 and TRBJ2-7, with TRBD2 matching 8 bases. The CDR3 is 14 residues long. From germline, CDR1 is SGHTA and CDR2 FQGTGA. Trimming cost V 8 bases and J 6 bases; bases outside gene matches: 12. The chain's CDR3 is CASSSGTRRAEQYF. CDR3 coding DNA: TGTGCCAGCTCTTCCGGGACTAGGCGGGCCGAGCAGTACTTC.

The rearrangement uses TRBV19 and TRBJ2-1; 8 bases map to TRBD2. The V segment lost 7 bases and the J segment 0 bases; nucleotides outside the gene matches: 11. The CDR3 has 17 amino acids. CDR1 and CDR2 (germline): LNHDA, SQIVND (reference sequence). DNA for the CDR3: TGTGCCAGTACCGACCCGGGAGGGACGAGCTCCTACAATGAGCAGTTCTTC. This gives the protein CASTDPGGTSSYNEQFF.

The chain employs TRBV18 and TRBJ2-3; TRBD2 aligns across 13 bases. V dropped 3 bases and J dropped 0; count of bases not matched to a gene: 3. Germline lookup yields CDR1 KGHSH and CDR2 LQKENI. The CDR3 loop spans 17 amino acids. As DNA, the CDR3 is TGTGCCAGCTCACCCGGGACTAGCGGGGTTAGCACAGATACGCAGTATTTT. Amino acid sequence: CASSPGTSGVSTDTQYF.

This clone was seen a few times. The V and J genes are TRBV6-1 and TRBJ1-5; D is unclear. The CDR3 is 15 amino acids. The V end lost 4 bases, the J end lost 1 base, and 11 bases lay between the germline ends. The germline V gene encodes CDR1 MNHNS and CDR2 SASEGT. In DNA form, the CDR3 reads TGTGCCAGCAGTGGGTCCAGGCCAAGCAATCAGCCCCAGCATTTT. Encoded protein: CASSGSRPSNQPQHF.

V usage is TRBV11-2 and J usage is TRBJ1-2; D might be TRBD1 (6 bases). This CDR3 is built from 18 residues. V was shortened by 5 bases and J by 5 bases, with 27 bases between the two germline ends. The germline CDR1 and CDR2 sequences are SGHAT and FQNNGV. Here the CDR3 DNA reads TGTGCCAGCAGCCCCCTCCAGGGGATCGGCAACGCGGTATATGGCTACACCTTC. Its translation: CASSPLQGIGNAVYGYTF.

This rearrangement joins TRBV27 to TRBJ1-2; D remains unclear. The CDR3 has 13 amino acids. Trimming stripped 5 bases from V and 3 bases from J, with 10 bases between. Germline values: CDR1 MNHEY, CDR2 SMNVEV (reference sequence). DNA for the CDR3: TGTGCCAGCAGTGCAAGAGAGTACTATGGCTACACCTTC. Residues: CASSAREYYGYTF.

This rearrangement joins TRBV15 to TRBJ1-5; tentatively, D is TRBD1 (5 bases). This CDR3 has 16 amino acids. Germline loops: CDR1 LNHNV, CDR2 YYDKDF (reference sequence). Trimming took 5 bases from V and 7 from J, leaving 21 bases between them. The CDR3 loop reads CATSLPRTTMGQPQHF. CDR3 nucleotides: TGTGCCACCAGCTTACCTAGGACAACTATGGGGCAGCCCCAGCATTTT.

This clone has only a few counts. The V call is TRBV6-6, the J call TRBJ1-1; no firm D call. Germline V gene data show CDR1 as MNHNY and CDR2 as SVGAGI (reference sequence). V lost 1 base and J lost 2, with 5 bases in between. The CDR3 has 13 residues. CDR3 DNA sequence: TGTGCCAGCAGTTACTACCTAAACACTGAAGCTTTCTTT. This translates into CASSYYLNTEAFF.

The rearrangement joins TRBV6-5 to TRBJ2-7, with a weak D call TRBD1 (6 bases). CDR1 and CDR2 (germline): MNHEY, SVGAGI. This CDR3 contains 14 residues. Deletions cut 5 bases from V and 7 bases from J, with 18 bases between. CDR3 sequence: CASSGYQGFREQYF. In nucleotides, the CDR3 is TGTGCCAGCAGTGGTTACCAGGGGTTCAGGGAGCAGTACTTC.

V and J are TRBV30 and TRBJ1-3, with D hard to call. The germline V gene encodes CDR1 GTSNPN and CDR2 SVGIG (reference sequence). This CDR3 has 16 residues. Trimming stripped 5 bases from V and 2 bases from J, with 19 bases between. CDR3 sequence (DNA): TGTGCCTGGGTCTACCCACGGGGAGGCCCTGGAAACACCATATATTTT. As protein: CAWVYPRGGPGNTIYF.

The rearrangement joins TRBV19 to TRBJ2-1, with a weak D call TRBD2 (6 bases). V was trimmed by 5 bases and J by 0 bases, leaving 11 bases between them. There are 15 residues in the CDR3. Germline assignment: CDR1 LNHDA and CDR2 SQIVND (reference sequence). CDR3 bases: TGTGCCAGTAGTTGGGACTCGAGCTCCTACAATGAGCAGTTCTTC. Amino acids: CASSWDSSSYNEQFF.

In the case of this clone: No conserved phenylalanine or tryptophan is present at the end of the CDR3, so a read error is the likely explanation. Because the CDR3's place on the DNA is in doubt, the DNA is left out and the CDR3 is given as listed by TCRdb. This rearrangement joins TRBV4-1 to TRBJ1-2; the table's D call of TRBD1 was not tested on the DNA. The CDR3 spans 16 amino acids, including both terminal residues. Germline loops: CDR1 MGHRA, CDR2 YSYEKL. This chain's CDR3 is CASSARPGQGRLWLHP.

V usage is TRBV6-5 and J usage is TRBJ1-6; maybe TRBD1 (5 bases). This CDR3 has 14 residues. Germline V gene data show CDR1 as MNHEY and CDR2 as SVGAGI. Trimming removed 0 bases from V and 9 bases from J, with 9 bases in between. The CDR3 protein is CASSYSGEGSPLHF. CDR3 bases: TGTGCCAGCAGTTACTCAGGGGAGGGTTCACCCCTCCACTTT.

This clone was seen more than once but under ten times. The chain employs TRBV5-1 and TRBJ1-3; D gene unclear. Germline CDR1 and CDR2: SGHRS and YFSETQ. V was clipped by 0 bases and J by 0 bases, with 13 bases between them. CDR3 length: 17 residues. This CDR3 is CASSLGRARASGNTIYF. CDR3 bases: TGCGCCAGCAGCTTGGGGCGTGCGCGGGCCTCTGGAAACACCATATATTTT.